A selection of T cell receptor beta chains follows, all from one sample in a study of CD8 T cells in Susac syndrome. TCRdb independently ran MiXCR on the immunoSEQ multiplex PCR reads; one entry per CDR3 protein. This sample has some 150,000 distinct CDR3 sequences, with over 95% found just once. Material for sequencing was CD8+ T cells from PBMCs. The origin of the receptors is a human donor with multiple sclerosis. Both conserved end residues are part of each CDR3. Each record gives: V gene, clone size, J gene, D gene, CDR3 protein, CDR3 DNA. D genes are given only for firm matches. Clone size, where shown, is once, few, many, or a class for clones that have expanded.

V: TRBV5-1; size: NA; J: TRBJ2-1; D: NA; CDR3: CASSLPARVAYNEQFF; DNA: TGCGCCAGCAGCTTGCCCGCGAGGGTCGCCTACAATGAGCAGTTCTTC
V: TRBV20-1; size: NA; J: TRBJ1-1; D: NA; CDR3: CSAATFTEAFF; DNA: TGCAGTGCAGCGACTTTCACTGAAGCTTTCTTT
V: TRBV7-2; size: NA; J: TRBJ2-6; D: NA; CDR3: CASSPGGSPEAF; DNA: TGTGCCAGCAGCCCCGGCGGCAGCCCCGAGGCTTTC
V: TRBV9; size: NA; J: TRBJ2-2; D: TRBD1; CDR3: CASSPGTGAAGELFF; DNA: TGTGCCAGCAGCCCCGGGACAGGGGCCGCCGGGGAGCTGTTTTTT
V: TRBV6-5; size: NA; J: TRBJ1-3; D: NA; CDR3: CASSYGSGNTIYF; DNA: TGTGCCAGCAGTTATGGTTCTGGAAACACCATATATTTT
V: TRBV15; size: NA; J: TRBJ2-3; D: TRBD1; CDR3: CATSTSTGFTDTQYF; DNA: TGTGCCACCAGCACTTCGACAGGGTTCACAGATACGCAGTATTTT
V: TRBV7-8; size: NA; J: TRBJ2-1; D: NA; CDR3: CASSEQGEQFF; DNA: TGTGCCAGCAGCGAACAGGGCGAGCAGTTCTTC
V: TRBV15; size: NA; J: TRBJ1-2; D: NA; CDR3: CATSQGRGTGGYTF; DNA: TGTGCCACCAGCCAGGGCCGGGGAACGGGCGGCTACACCTTC
V: TRBV20-1; size: NA; J: TRBJ2-3; D: TRBD1; CDR3: CSAKDRGHPTDTQYF; DNA: TGCAGTGCAAAGGACAGGGGGCACCCCACAGATACGCAGTATTTT
V: TRBV27; size: NA; J: TRBJ2-7; D: NA; CDR3: CATSMRRSGEQYF; DNA: TGTGCCACCTCCATGCGGCGCTCGGGCGAGCAGTACTTC
V: TRBV6-5; size: NA; J: TRBJ2-1; D: NA; CDR3: CASSPPPSSYNEQFF; DNA: TGTGCCAGCAGTCCCCCCCCAAGCTCCTACAATGAGCAGTTCTTC
V: TRBV20-1; size: NA; J: TRBJ2-1; D: TRBD2; CDR3: CSARRTGGPNEQFF; DNA: TGCAGTGCTAGGAGGACGGGGGGGCCCAATGAGCAGTTCTTC
V: TRBV12-3/TRBV12-4; size: NA; J: TRBJ1-2; D: NA; CDR3: CASTKGGNYGYTF; DNA: TGTGCCAGCACCAAGGGAGGGAACTATGGCTACACCTTC
V: TRBV20-1; size: NA; J: TRBJ1-1; D: TRBD1; CDR3: CSASYRGTEAFF; DNA: TGCAGTGCTAGTTACAGGGGGACTGAAGCTTTCTTT
V: TRBV27; size: NA; J: TRBJ2-1; D: TRBD2; CDR3: CASALSGGRNEQFF; DNA: TGTGCCAGCGCTCTTTCGGGGGGGCGCAATGAGCAGTTCTTC
V: TRBV19; size: once; J: TRBJ1-1; D: NA; CDR3: CASRKGNTEAFF; DNA: TGTGCCAGTAGGAAGGGGAACACTGAAGCTTTCTTT
V: TRBV9; size: once; J: TRBJ1-1; D: NA; CDR3: CASSPVGTEAFF; DNA: TGTGCCAGCAGCCCCGTGGGGACTGAAGCTTTCTTT
V: TRBV27; size: NA; J: TRBJ1-5; D: NA; CDR3: CASRVVASNQPQHF; DNA: TGTGCCAGCAGGGTCGTGGCTAGCAATCAGCCCCAGCATTTT
V: TRBV3-1; size: NA; J: TRBJ1-2; D: NA; CDR3: CASSQFRDYGYTF; DNA: TGTGCCAGCAGCCAATTCAGGGACTATGGCTACACCTTC
V: TRBV6-6; size: NA; J: TRBJ2-5; D: NA; CDR3: CASSYLDTKKGRTQYF; DNA: TGTGCCAGCAGCTATCTGGACACGAAAAAGGGGCGGACCCAGTACTTC
V: TRBV12-5; size: NA; J: TRBJ2-6; D: NA; CDR3: CASGQMPVSGANVLTF; DNA: TGTGCTAGTGGCCAAATGCCCGTATCTGGGGCCAACGTCCTGACTTTC
V: TRBV27; size: NA; J: TRBJ2-3; D: TRBD2; CDR3: CASSPGGTAGGTDTQYF; DNA: TGTGCCAGCAGTCCCGGGGGGACAGCGGGAGGGACAGATACGCAGTATTTT
V: TRBV4-1; size: NA; J: TRBJ1-1; D: NA; CDR3: CASSPKLSVRMNTEAFF; DNA: TGCGCCAGCAGCCCTAAACTTTCCGTTAGAATGAACACTGAAGCTTTCTTT
V: TRBV6-6; size: NA; J: TRBJ2-5; D: NA; CDR3: CASRGQFQETQYF; DNA: TGTGCCAGCAGAGGACAGTTCCAAGAGACCCAGTACTTC
V: TRBV20-1; size: NA; J: TRBJ2-3; D: NA; CDR3: CSARDFGSSTDTQYF; DNA: TGCAGTGCTAGAGATTTCGGCTCTAGCACAGATACGCAGTATTTT
V: TRBV6-5; size: NA; J: TRBJ1-3; D: NA; CDR3: CASSAAGNTIYF; DNA: TGTGCCAGCAGTGCGGCTGGAAACACCATATATTTT
V: TRBV12-3/TRBV12-4; size: NA; J: TRBJ2-7; D: TRBD1; CDR3: CASSSSDRGEAYEQYF; DNA: TGTGCCAGCAGTTCCAGCGACAGGGGCGAAGCCTACGAGCAGTACTTC
V: TRBV20-1; size: NA; J: TRBJ1-5; D: NA; CDR3: CSASERGPYSNQPQHF; DNA: TGCAGTGCTAGTGAACGGGGGCCGTATAGCAATCAGCCCCAGCATTTT
V: TRBV3-1; size: NA; J: TRBJ2-5; D: NA; CDR3: CASSQEGGPRETQYF; DNA: TGTGCCAGCAGCCAAGAAGGGGGGCCGCGAGAGACCCAGTACTTC
V: TRBV24-1; size: NA; J: TRBJ1-1; D: NA; CDR3: CATSPGQGAEAFF; DNA: TGTGCCACCAGCCCCGGGCAGGGAGCCGAAGCTTTCTTT
V: TRBV18; size: NA; J: TRBJ2-3; D: NA; CDR3: CASSPLQSYTDTQYF; DNA: TGTGCCAGCTCACCACTCCAGTCATACACAGATACGCAGTATTTT
V: TRBV9; size: NA; J: TRBJ2-1; D: TRBD2; CDR3: CASSPRGPAGGREQFF; DNA: TGTGCCAGCAGCCCCAGAGGCCCAGCGGGGGGGCGCGAGCAGTTCTTC
V: TRBV30; size: NA; J: TRBJ2-1; D: NA; CDR3: CAWSSTGFNEQFF; DNA: TGTGCCTGGAGTTCGACGGGTTTCAATGAGCAGTTCTTC
V: TRBV27; size: NA; J: TRBJ1-2; D: TRBD1; CDR3: CASSDRGSYGYTF; DNA: TGTGCCAGCAGTGACAGGGGTAGTTATGGCTACACCTTC
V: TRBV2; size: NA; J: TRBJ1-2; D: NA; CDR3: CASSEAEYGYTF; DNA: TGTGCCAGCAGTGAGGCGGAGTATGGCTACACCTTC
V: TRBV13; size: NA; J: TRBJ1-6; D: NA; CDR3: CASSLRGDGKPLHF; DNA: TGTGCCAGCAGCTTAAGGGGGGATGGAAAACCCCTCCACTTT
V: TRBV27; size: NA; J: TRBJ2-1; D: NA; CDR3: CASSFLPLVNEQFF; DNA: TGTGCCAGCAGTTTCCTCCCTCTAGTGAATGAGCAGTTCTTC
V: TRBV3-1; size: NA; J: TRBJ1-2; D: NA; CDR3: CASSQGGFGGDVGGYTF; DNA: TGTGCCAGCAGCCAGGGGGGATTTGGAGGGGACGTTGGTGGCTACACCTTC
V: TRBV27; size: NA; J: TRBJ1-5; D: NA; CDR3: CASTSGQNQPQHF; DNA: TGTGCCAGCACATCTGGCCAGAATCAGCCCCAGCATTTT
V: TRBV9; size: NA; J: TRBJ2-3; D: NA; CDR3: CASSAEDTQYF; DNA: TGTGCCAGCAGCGCGGAGGATACGCAGTATTTT
V: TRBV7-8; size: once; J: TRBJ1-1; D: NA; CDR3: CASSLAVGGGTEAFF; DNA: TGTGCCAGCAGCTTAGCGGTGGGAGGCGGCACTGAAGCTTTCTTT
V: TRBV29-1; size: NA; J: TRBJ1-4; D: NA; CDR3: CSVLLGDEKLFF; DNA: TGCAGCGTTCTATTAGGCGATGAAAAACTGTTTTTT
V: TRBV29-1; size: NA; J: TRBJ1-2; D: TRBD1; CDR3: CSVLTGRDGYTF; DNA: TGCAGCGTTCTGACAGGGAGAGATGGCTACACCTTC
V: TRBV29-1; size: NA; J: TRBJ1-1; D: NA; CDR3: CSVPSARREAFF; DNA: TGCAGCGTTCCTTCGGCCCGCCGGGAAGCTTTCTTT
V: TRBV29-1; size: NA; J: TRBJ2-7; D: NA; CDR3: CSVEERGLSSYEQYF; DNA: TGCAGCGTTGAAGAGAGAGGGCTAAGCTCCTACGAGCAGTACTTC
V: TRBV5-6; size: NA; J: TRBJ1-2; D: TRBD1; CDR3: CASSWQEGQAYYGYTF; DNA: TGTGCCAGCAGCTGGCAGGAAGGACAGGCGTACTATGGCTACACCTTC